Sequencing of this T cell receptor beta chain was carried out in a study of OX40 agonist ivuxolimab in advanced cancers. Study-level results: Expanded clones were, on average, more numerous in CD8+ T cells than in CD4+.

The method was immunoSEQ multiplex PCR; TCRdb's version includes in-frame clones alone and lacks a portion of them. The sample lists approximately 91,000 clones; about 86% were seen once. Remarks on this clone: Its antigen is unknown.

The sequenced sample was CD4+ or CD8+ T cells sorted from blood, obtained in a trial of the OX40 agonist ivuxolimab. This TCR was recovered from an adult with an advanced solid tumor such as melanoma, head and neck, liver or kidney cancer.

CDR3 nucleotides: TGTGCCAGTAGTATCAGGGGGCAGAGCGAAAAACTGTTTTTT. Protein: CASSIRGQSEKLFF. The chain employs TRBV19 and TRBJ1-4; 8 positions agree with TRBD1. V dropped 3 bases and J dropped 8; count of bases not matched to a gene: 5. This CDR3 has 14 residues. Germline loops: CDR1 LNHDA, CDR2 SQIVND (reference sequence).